These 9 T cell receptor beta chains were sequenced from one sample in a study of T cells expressing NK-cell markers. Each CDR3 protein gets one entry in TCRdb, which reprocessed the 5' RACE reads and gives no DNA. This listing includes some 280,000 distinct CDR3 sequences. Sample: blood T cells: a sorted CD56 or NKG2C T cell subset, CD4+ or CD8+ T cells, or bulk PBMC T cells (not recorded which). The receptors derive from a man between 18 and 29 years old in good health.

The chain has TRBV6-2 or TRBV6-3 and TRBJ1-1. This CDR3 has 12 residues. In germline, CDR1 is MNHEY, CDR2 SVGEGT. The CDR3: CASRLFDTQAFF.

This sequence joins TRBV28 and TRBJ2-3; TCRdb outputs TRBD1, but without DNA this stays unchecked. The germline V gene encodes CDR1 MDHEN and CDR2 SYDVKM. The CDR3 contains 14 residues. The CDR3 sequence: CASSLWSGPDTQYF.

This chain links TRBV4-2 with TRBJ2-6; TCRdb designates TRBD1, a call that cannot be tested without DNA. CDR3 size: 19 residues. The germline V gene encodes CDR1 LGHNA and CDR2 YNFKEQ. CDR3: CASSQDSTGGSSGANVLTF.

The CDR3 loop reads CAISESGGESYTF. The genes are TRBV10-3 and TRBJ1-2. Germline CDR1 and CDR2: ENHRY and SYGVKD. The CDR3 is 13 residues long.

The rearrangement uses TRBV28 and TRBJ2-1; TCRdb selects TRBD2, and the lack of DNA leaves this call unchecked. CDR1 is MDHEN, CDR2 SYDVKM, per germline. This CDR3 region has 17 residues. This CDR3 is CASSPILLAGVQFEQFF.

The chain carries TRBV28 and TRBJ2-1; TCRdb's D call of TRBD1 is untestable without DNA. In germline, CDR1 is MDHEN, CDR2 SYDVKM. The CDR3 length is 13 residues. Here the CDR3 reads CASSAPIDNEQFF.

The chain links TRBV11-2 to TRBJ2-5; TCRdb indicates TRBD1, and absent DNA this call remains unverified. The CDR3 runs to 13 residues. The germline V gene encodes CDR1 SGHAT and CDR2 FQNNGV. The CDR3: CASSPPGPTAQYF.

The chain uses TRBV27 and TRBJ1-6; the TCRdb D gene call, TRBD1, has no DNA to confirm it. Per germline, CDR1 MNHEY and CDR2 SMNVEV (reference sequence). The CDR3 has 12 residues. CDR3 region: CASGTFGSPLHF.

The chain couples TRBV11-2 to TRBJ1-1; checking the TCRdb D call of TRBD1 is not possible without DNA. Germline lookup yields CDR1 SGHAT and CDR2 FQNNGV. This CDR3 has 12 residues. The CDR3 is CASSPRTAEAFF.